These T cell receptor beta chains were read from a single sample in a study of cytomegalovirus exposure and HLA in healthy donors. Sequencing used immunoSEQ multiplex PCR; TCRdb keeps in-frame clones, though not all of them. The sample comprises tens of thousands of clones, around 84% of which are singletons, and 2.1% rests with the top ten. Material for sequencing was PBMCs. These receptors were collected from a man between 18 and 29 years old in good health and CMV-seronegative. Each CDR3 is given with its conserved first and last residue. The order of the fields is J gene, D gene, V gene, clone size, CDR3 length, CDR3 protein, CDR3 DNA. The D gene is left open where the match is weak. Rows give clone size only sometimes, using once, few, many, or a class for an expanded clone.

j_call: TRBJ1-1; d_call: .; v_call: TRBV9; clone_size: .; cdr3_length: 12; cdr3_aa: CASGPSNTEAFF; cdr3_nt: TGTGCCAGCGGGCCGAGCAACACTGAAGCTTTCTTT
j_call: TRBJ2-1; d_call: .; v_call: TRBV7-9; clone_size: .; cdr3_length: 12; cdr3_aa: CASSLETNEQFF; cdr3_nt: TGTGCCAGCAGCTTAGAGACTAATGAGCAGTTCTTC
j_call: TRBJ2-2; d_call: .; v_call: TRBV19; clone_size: .; cdr3_length: 15; cdr3_aa: CASSIASGSAGELFF; cdr3_nt: TGTGCCAGTAGTATAGCATCGGGGAGCGCCGGGGAGCTGTTTTTT
j_call: TRBJ1-2; d_call: .; v_call: TRBV28; clone_size: .; cdr3_length: 13; cdr3_aa: CASSPGGVVGYTF; cdr3_nt: TGTGCCAGCAGCCCCGGAGGGGTGGTGGGCTACACCTTC
j_call: TRBJ2-7; d_call: TRBD2; v_call: TRBV15; clone_size: .; cdr3_length: 16; cdr3_aa: CATSRGLAGFSYEQYF; cdr3_nt: TGTGCCACCAGCAGGGGACTAGCGGGGTTCTCCTACGAGCAGTACTTC
j_call: TRBJ1-1; d_call: .; v_call: TRBV6-5; clone_size: few; cdr3_length: 14; cdr3_aa: CASSYGPLNTEAFF; cdr3_nt: TGTGCCAGCAGTTATGGGCCGCTGAACACTGAAGCTTTCTTT
j_call: TRBJ1-2; d_call: .; v_call: TRBV5-4; clone_size: .; cdr3_length: 15; cdr3_aa: CASSLERGTNYGYTF; cdr3_nt: TGTGCCAGCAGCTTGGAGCGGGGCACTAACTATGGCTACACCTTC
j_call: TRBJ2-2; d_call: .; v_call: TRBV5-1; clone_size: .; cdr3_length: 13; cdr3_aa: CASSWGDTGELFF; cdr3_nt: TGCGCCAGCAGCTGGGGCGACACCGGGGAGCTGTTTTTT
j_call: TRBJ2-7; d_call: .; v_call: TRBV6-6; clone_size: .; cdr3_length: 13; cdr3_aa: CASTMTAAYEQYF; cdr3_nt: TGTGCCAGCACCATGACAGCAGCCTACGAGCAGTACTTC
j_call: TRBJ1-2; d_call: TRBD1; v_call: TRBV7-9; clone_size: .; cdr3_length: 14; cdr3_aa: CASSSTGGIYGYTF; cdr3_nt: TGTGCCAGCAGCTCGACAGGGGGAATCTATGGCTACACCTTC
j_call: TRBJ2-7; d_call: .; v_call: TRBV9; clone_size: .; cdr3_length: 15; cdr3_aa: CASSVEASLVYEQYF; cdr3_nt: TGTGCCAGCAGCGTAGAGGCTAGCTTAGTCTACGAGCAGTACTTC
j_call: TRBJ2-7; d_call: TRBD2; v_call: TRBV5-1; clone_size: .; cdr3_length: 16; cdr3_aa: CASSTPGLATSYEQYF; cdr3_nt: TGCGCCAGCAGCACCCCGGGACTAGCGACTTCCTACGAGCAGTACTTC
j_call: TRBJ2-2; d_call: TRBD1; v_call: TRBV29-1; clone_size: .; cdr3_length: 14; cdr3_aa: CSDVPGQGGGELFF; cdr3_nt: TGCAGCGACGTCCCGGGACAGGGGGGTGGGGAGCTGTTTTTT
j_call: TRBJ1-1; d_call: .; v_call: TRBV30; clone_size: once; cdr3_length: 17; cdr3_aa: CAWSLPSLGQMNTEAFF; cdr3_nt: TGTGCCTGGAGTCTCCCGAGTCTCGGACAGATGAACACTGAAGCTTTCTTT
j_call: TRBJ1-2; d_call: .; v_call: TRBV5-6; clone_size: once; cdr3_length: 12; cdr3_aa: CASSFVNYGYTF; cdr3_nt: TGTGCCAGCAGCTTCGTTAACTATGGCTACACCTTC
j_call: TRBJ2-1; d_call: .; v_call: TRBV6-1; clone_size: medium-sized; cdr3_length: 15; cdr3_aa: CASSENSGSYNEQFF; cdr3_nt: TGTGCCAGCAGTGAAAATAGCGGTTCCTACAATGAGCAGTTCTTC
j_call: TRBJ2-1; d_call: TRBD2; v_call: TRBV6-1; clone_size: few; cdr3_length: 16; cdr3_aa: CASSESASGRDNEQFF; cdr3_nt: TGTGCCAGCAGTGAATCTGCTAGCGGGAGGGACAATGAGCAGTTCTTC
j_call: TRBJ2-3; d_call: TRBD2; v_call: TRBV27; clone_size: .; cdr3_length: 16; cdr3_aa: CASSLTGTSGPWGQYF; cdr3_nt: TGTGCCAGCAGTTTAACTGGGACTAGCGGGCCCTGGGGGCAGTATTTT
j_call: TRBJ2-5; d_call: .; v_call: TRBV9; clone_size: .; cdr3_length: 14; cdr3_aa: CASSPQGVQETQYF; cdr3_nt: TGTGCCAGCAGCCCACAGGGAGTCCAAGAGACCCAGTACTTC
j_call: TRBJ1-2; d_call: .; v_call: TRBV6-1; clone_size: .; cdr3_length: 12; cdr3_aa: CASETLSYGYTF; cdr3_nt: TGTGCCAGCGAGACTCTCTCCTATGGCTACACCTTC